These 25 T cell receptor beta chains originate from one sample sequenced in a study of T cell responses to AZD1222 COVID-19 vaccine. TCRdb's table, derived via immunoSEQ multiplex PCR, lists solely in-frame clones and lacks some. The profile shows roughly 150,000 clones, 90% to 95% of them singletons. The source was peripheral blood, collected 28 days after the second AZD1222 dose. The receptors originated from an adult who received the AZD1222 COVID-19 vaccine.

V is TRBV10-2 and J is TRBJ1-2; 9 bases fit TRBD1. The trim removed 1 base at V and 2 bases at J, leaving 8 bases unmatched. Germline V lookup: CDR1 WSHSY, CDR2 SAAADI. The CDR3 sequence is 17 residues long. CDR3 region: CASSEWGQGRVNYGYTF. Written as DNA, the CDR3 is TGCGCCAGCAGTGAGTGGGGACAGGGAAGAGTAAACTATGGCTACACCTTC.

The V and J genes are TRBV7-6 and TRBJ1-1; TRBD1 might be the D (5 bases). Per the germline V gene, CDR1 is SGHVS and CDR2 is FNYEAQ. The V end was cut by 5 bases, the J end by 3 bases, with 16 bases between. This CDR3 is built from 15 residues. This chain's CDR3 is CASSRPTVRDTEAFF. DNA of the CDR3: TGTGCCAGCAGCCGCCCGACAGTCAGGGACACTGAAGCTTTCTTT.

CDR3 bases: TGTGCCTGGAGCCTTCCGAACGGCGGTTCACCCCTCCACTTT. The encoded protein is CAWSLPNGGSPLHF. The chain recombines TRBV30 with TRBJ1-6; D is uncertain. Germline values: CDR1 GTSNPN, CDR2 SVGIG (reference sequence). The CDR3 runs to 14 residues. V shed 3 bases and J shed 9 bases, with 15 bases lying between them.

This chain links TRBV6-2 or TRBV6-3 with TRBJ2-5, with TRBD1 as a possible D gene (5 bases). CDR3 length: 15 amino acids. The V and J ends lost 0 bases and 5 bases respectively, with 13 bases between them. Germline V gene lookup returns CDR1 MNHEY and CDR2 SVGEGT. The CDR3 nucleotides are TGTGCCAGCAGTTACTCCCGGCAGGGATGGGAGACCCAGTACTTC. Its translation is CASSYSRQGWETQYF.

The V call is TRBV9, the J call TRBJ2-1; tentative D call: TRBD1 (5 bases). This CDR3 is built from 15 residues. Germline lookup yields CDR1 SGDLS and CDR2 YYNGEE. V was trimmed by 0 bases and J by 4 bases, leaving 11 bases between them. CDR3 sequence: CASSVATGLYNEQFF. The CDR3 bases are TGTGCCAGCAGCGTAGCAACAGGATTATACAATGAGCAGTTCTTC.

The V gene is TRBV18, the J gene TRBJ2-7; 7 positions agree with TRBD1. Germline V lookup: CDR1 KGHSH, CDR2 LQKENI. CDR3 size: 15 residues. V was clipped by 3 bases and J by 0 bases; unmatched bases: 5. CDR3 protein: CASSPPGTASYEQYF. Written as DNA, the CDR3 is TGTGCCAGCTCACCTCCCGGGACAGCCTCCTACGAGCAGTACTTC.

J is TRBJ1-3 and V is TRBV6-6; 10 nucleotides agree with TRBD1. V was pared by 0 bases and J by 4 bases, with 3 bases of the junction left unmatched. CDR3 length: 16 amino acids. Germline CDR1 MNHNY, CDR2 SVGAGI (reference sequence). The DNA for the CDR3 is TGTGCCAGCAGTTACTCGAGGACAGGGGGGGGAAACACCATATATTTT. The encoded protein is CASSYSRTGGGNTIYF.

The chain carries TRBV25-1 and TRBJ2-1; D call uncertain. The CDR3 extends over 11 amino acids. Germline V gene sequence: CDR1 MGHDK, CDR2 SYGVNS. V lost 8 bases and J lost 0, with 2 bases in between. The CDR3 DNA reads TGTGCCAGCTGCTCCTACAATGAGCAGTTCTTC. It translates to CASCSYNEQFF. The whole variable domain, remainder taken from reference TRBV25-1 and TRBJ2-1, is EADIYQTPRYLVIGTGKKITLECSQTMGHDKMYWYQQDPGMELHLIHYSYGVNSTEKGDLSSESTVSRIRTEHFPLTLESARPSHTSQYLCASCSYNEQFFGPGTRLTVL.

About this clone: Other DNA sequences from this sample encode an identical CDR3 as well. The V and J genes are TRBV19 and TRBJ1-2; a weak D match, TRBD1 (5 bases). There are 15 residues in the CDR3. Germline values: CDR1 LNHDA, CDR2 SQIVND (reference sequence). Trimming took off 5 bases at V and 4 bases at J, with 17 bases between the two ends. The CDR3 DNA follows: TGTGCCAGTAGTCATAGGGACCCGGCGGGCTATGGCTACACCTTC. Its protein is CASSHRDPAGYGYTF.

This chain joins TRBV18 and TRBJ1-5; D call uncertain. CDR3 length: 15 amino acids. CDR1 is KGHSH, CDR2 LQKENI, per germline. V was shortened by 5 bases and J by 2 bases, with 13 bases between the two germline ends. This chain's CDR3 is CASSSNKGGNQPQHF. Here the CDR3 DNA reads TGTGCCAGCTCATCAAACAAGGGAGGCAATCAGCCCCAGCATTTT. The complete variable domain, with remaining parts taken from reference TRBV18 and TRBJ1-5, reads NAGVMQNPRHLVRRRGQEARLRCSPMKGHSHVYWYRQLPEEGLKFMVYLQKENIIDESGMPKERFSAEFPKEGPSILRIQQVVRGDSAAYFCASSSNKGGNQPQHFGDGTRLSIL.

The CDR3 region is CASSVNLGRDSYGYTF. The DNA of the CDR3 is TGTGCCAGCAGCGTCAACCTCGGACGGGACAGCTATGGCTACACCTTC. The rearrangement joins TRBV9 to TRBJ1-2; TRBD1 matches at 7 bases. Germline-derived CDR1 and CDR2 are SGDLS and YYNGEE. CDR3 length: 16 residues. Unmatched junction bases numbered 11, after V lost 2 bases and J lost 4 bases.

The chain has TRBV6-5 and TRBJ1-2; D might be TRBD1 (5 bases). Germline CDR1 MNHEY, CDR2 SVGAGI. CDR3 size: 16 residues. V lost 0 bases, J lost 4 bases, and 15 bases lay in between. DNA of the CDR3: TGTGCCAGCAGTTACTCCCTGACGGGGCTGACCTATGGCTACACCTTC. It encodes CASSYSLTGLTYGYTF.

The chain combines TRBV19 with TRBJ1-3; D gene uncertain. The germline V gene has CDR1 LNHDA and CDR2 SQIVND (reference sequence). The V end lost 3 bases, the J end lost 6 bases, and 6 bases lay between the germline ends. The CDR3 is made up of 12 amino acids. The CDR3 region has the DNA TGTGCCAGTAGTATCCGAGCAAACACCATATATTTT. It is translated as CASSIRANTIYF.

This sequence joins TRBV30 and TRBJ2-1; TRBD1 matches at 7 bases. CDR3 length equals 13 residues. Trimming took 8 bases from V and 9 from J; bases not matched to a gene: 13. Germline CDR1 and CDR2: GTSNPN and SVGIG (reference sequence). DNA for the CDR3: TGTGCCGGGGTAGGGACAGTCTCGGGTGAGCAGTTCTTC. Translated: CAGVGTVSGEQFF. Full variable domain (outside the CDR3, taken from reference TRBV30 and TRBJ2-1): SQTIHQWPATLVQPVGSPLSLECTVEGTSNPNLYWYRQAAGRGLQLLFYSVGIGQISSEVPQNLSASRPQDRQFILSSKKLLLSDSGFYLCAGVGTVSGEQFFGPGTRLTVL.

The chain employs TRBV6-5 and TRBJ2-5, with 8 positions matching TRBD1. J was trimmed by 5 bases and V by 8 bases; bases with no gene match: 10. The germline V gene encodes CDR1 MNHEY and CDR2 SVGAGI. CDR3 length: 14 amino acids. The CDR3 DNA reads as TGTGCCAGCGGTTGGACAGGGTCCGGGGAGACCCAGTACTTC. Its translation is CASGWTGSGETQYF.

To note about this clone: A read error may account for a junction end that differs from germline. The CDR3: CASSSPGQGDEQYF. In DNA, the CDR3 is TGTGCCAGCTCATCACCGGGACAGGGGGACGAGCAGTACTTC. J is TRBJ2-7 and V is TRBV18, with TRBD1 identical over 11 bases. Germline CDR1 and CDR2: KGHSH and LQKENI. The CDR3 runs 14 residues.

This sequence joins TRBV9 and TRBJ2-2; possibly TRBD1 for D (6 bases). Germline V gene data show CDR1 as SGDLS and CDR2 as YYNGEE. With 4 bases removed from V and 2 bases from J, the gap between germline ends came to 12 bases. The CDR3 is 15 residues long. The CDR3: CASSPRDTNTGELFF. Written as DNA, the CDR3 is TGTGCCAGCAGCCCCCGGGACACAAACACCGGGGAGCTGTTTTTT.

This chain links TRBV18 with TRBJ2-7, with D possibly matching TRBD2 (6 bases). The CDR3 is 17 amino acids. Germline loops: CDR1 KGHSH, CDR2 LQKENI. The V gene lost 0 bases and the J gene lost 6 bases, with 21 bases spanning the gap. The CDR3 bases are TGTGCCAGCTCACCACCCCGCCTTACTAGCATTTTGGGCGAGCAGTACTTC. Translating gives CASSPPRLTSILGEQYF.

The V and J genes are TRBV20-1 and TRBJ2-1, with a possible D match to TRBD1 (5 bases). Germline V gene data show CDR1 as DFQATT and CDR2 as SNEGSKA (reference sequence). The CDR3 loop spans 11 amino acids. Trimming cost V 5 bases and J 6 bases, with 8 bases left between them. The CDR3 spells CSAQDINEQFF. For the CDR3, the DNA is TGCAGTGCTCAGGACATCAATGAGCAGTTCTTC.

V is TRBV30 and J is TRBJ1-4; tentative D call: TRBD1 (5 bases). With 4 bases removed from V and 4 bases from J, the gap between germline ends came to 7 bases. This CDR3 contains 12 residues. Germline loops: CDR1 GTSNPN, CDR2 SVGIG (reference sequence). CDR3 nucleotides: TGTGCCTGGACAGGGATTAATGAAAAACTGTTTTTT. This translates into CAWTGINEKLFF. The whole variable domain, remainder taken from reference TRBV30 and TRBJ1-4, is SQTIHQWPATLVQPVGSPLSLECTVEGTSNPNLYWYRQAAGRGLQLLFYSVGIGQISSEVPQNLSASRPQDRQFILSSKKLLLSDSGFYLCAWTGINEKLFFGSGTQLSVL.

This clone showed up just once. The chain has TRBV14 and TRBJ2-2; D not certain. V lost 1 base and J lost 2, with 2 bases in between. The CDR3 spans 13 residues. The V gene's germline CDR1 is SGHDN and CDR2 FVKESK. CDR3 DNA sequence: TGTGCCAGCAGCCAAGTCAACACCGGGGAGCTGTTTTTT. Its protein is CASSQVNTGELFF.

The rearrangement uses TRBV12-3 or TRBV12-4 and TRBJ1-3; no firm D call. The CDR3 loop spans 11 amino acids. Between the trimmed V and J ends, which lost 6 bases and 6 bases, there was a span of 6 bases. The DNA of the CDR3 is TGTGCCAGCAGCACATTAAACACCATATATTTT. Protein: CASSTLNTIYF.

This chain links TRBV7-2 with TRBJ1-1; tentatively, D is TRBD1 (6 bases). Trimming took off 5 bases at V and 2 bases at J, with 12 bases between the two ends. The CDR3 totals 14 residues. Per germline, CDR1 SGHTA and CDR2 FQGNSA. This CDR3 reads CASSPRTVNTEAFF. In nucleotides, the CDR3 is TGTGCCAGCAGCCCTAGGACAGTCAACACTGAAGCTTTCTTT.

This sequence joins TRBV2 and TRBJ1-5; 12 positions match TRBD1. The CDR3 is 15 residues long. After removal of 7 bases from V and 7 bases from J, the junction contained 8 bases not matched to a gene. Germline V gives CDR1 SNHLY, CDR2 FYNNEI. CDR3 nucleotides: TGTGCCAGCAAAAGAACCGGGACAGGGGGCCAGCCCCAGCATTTT. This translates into CASKRTGTGGQPQHF.

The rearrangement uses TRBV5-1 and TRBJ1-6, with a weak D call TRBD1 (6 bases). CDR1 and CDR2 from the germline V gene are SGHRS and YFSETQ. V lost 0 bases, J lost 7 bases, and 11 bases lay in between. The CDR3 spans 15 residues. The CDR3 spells CASSLGDRTNSPLHF. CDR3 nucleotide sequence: TGCGCCAGCAGCTTGGGTGACAGGACGAATTCACCCCTCCACTTT.